This TCR beta chain emerged from a study of shared clonotypes between healthy human individuals. Some clones are missing from TCRdb's copy, which holds only in-frame ones; the method was immunoSEQ multiplex PCR. Among roughly 1.4 million clones, 98% were seen once, and the ten largest hold over 0.3%. The receptor's source is a man younger than 40 in good health. Sequencing was done on a sample of naive CD4+ T cells sorted from blood. Subset indicated: CD45RA+ positively selected.

CDR3 nucleotide sequence: TGTGCCAGCAGCCAAGGACTAGCGGGAGGTTTAGAGACCCAGTACTTC. Residues: CASSQGLAGGLETQYF. The chain couples TRBV7-2 to TRBJ2-5; 14 bases align to TRBD2. This CDR3 comprises 16 residues. Germline V gives CDR1 SGHTA, CDR2 FQGNSA. The V and J ends lost 5 bases and 4 bases, in that order; junction bases with no gene match: 6.